This TCR beta chain was sequenced during a study of cytomegalovirus exposure and HLA in healthy donors. Study-wide results and limits: Other equally common chains were less clonally expanded than HLA-associated TCR beta chains, a later analysis showed. Most CMV-associated TCR beta chains were later found to appear HLA-restricted. The authors listed around 150 TCR beta chains as cytomegalovirus-associated.

Comments on this clone: Its antigen is as yet unknown.

Looked up from germline, CDR1 is SGHVS and CDR2 is FQNEAQ. The CDR3 sequence is 13 residues long. The V end was cut by 1 base, the J end by 2 bases, with 6 bases between. With 60 Vbeta and 13 Jbeta primers, the PCR was carried out. Sequencing was performed with immunoSEQ multiplex PCR; in TCRdb, only in-frame clones are kept and a portion is missing. The sample has 90,000 to 100,000 clones, about 80% seen once. The chain has TRBV7-8 and TRBJ2-7; D unresolved. Input material: PBMCs. This sequence originates from a man aged 35 to 55 in good health and CMV-seronegative. CDR3 in DNA: TGTGCCAGCAGCTTAGACCGGGCCTACGAGCAGTACTTC. It translates to CASSLDRAYEQYF.